The T cell receptor beta chain under discussion was sequenced for a study of shared clonotypes between healthy human individuals. Study in general: Each donor contributed plates that comprised three CD4 naive, three CD4 memory, two CD8 naive and one CD8 memory. The study, taken as a whole, reports: Generation probability values for non-shared clonotypes were lower than those for clonotypes shared by all four donors. Richness estimates generally favored naive over memory subsets. The sole specimen, blood, was sampled, and tissue repertoires likely differ.

Comments on this clone: Its cognate antigen is unknown.

The CDR3 length is 16 residues. Germline V lookup: CDR1 MGHRA, CDR2 YSYEKL. V lost 6 bases, J lost 2 bases, and 11 bases stayed unmatched. Naive-designated CD8 cells lacked CD45RO, were positively enriched for CCR7, and omitted terminally differentiated effector memory CD45RA+ cells. Clones were sequenced by immunoSEQ multiplex PCR, and TCRdb holds only the in-frame ones, with some missing. The repertoire has around 560,000 clones, about 95% of them found once; the top ten carry approximately 0.12%. What was sequenced was naive CD8+ T cells sorted from blood. The rearrangement joins TRBV4-1 to TRBJ2-3, with 7 bases aligning to TRBD2. This receptor was obtained from a woman in her 30s in good health. CDR3 DNA sequence: TGCGCCAGCAGACTGGGGGAGGGCCTTGACACAGATACGCAGTATTTT. It specifies CASRLGEGLDTDTQYF.